This passage covers 2 T cell receptor beta chains from one sample sequenced in a study of response to subunit inactivated influenza vaccine. TCRdb reprocessed the RT-PCR reads via MiXCR and lists one record per CDR3 protein. This sample has roughly 550,000 distinct CDR3 sequences, with roughly 23% found just once. The same data also went into a second study, on T cells expressing NK-cell markers. Turning to that study: 5'RACE template switching with UMIs generated TCR beta cDNA.

The source material was CD4+ T cells sorted from PBMCs, sampled roughly 13 days after vaccination. These receptors originate from a man in his fifties who received an inactivated influenza vaccine.

The chain uses TRBV28 and TRBJ2-1, with TRBD2 identical over 12 bases. J was trimmed by 3 bases and V by 9 bases; bases with no gene match: 9. CDR3 length: 16 residues. Germline V gives CDR1 MDHEN, CDR2 SYDVKM. The CDR3: CARRSSGGAFYNEQFF. As DNA, the CDR3 is TGTGCCAGAAGATCTAGCGGGGGGGCCTTCTACAATGAGCAGTTCTTC. Filled out from reference TRBV28 and TRBJ2-1, the complete variable domain reads DVKVTQSSRYLVKRTGEKVFLECVQDMDHENMFWYRQDPGLGLRLIYFSYDVKMKEKGDIPEGYSVSREKKERFSLILESASTNQTSMYLCARRSSGGAFYNEQFFGPGTRLTVL.

The V gene is TRBV24-1, the J gene TRBJ2-6; 7 bases match TRBD1. CDR1 KGHDR and CDR2 SFDVKD come from the germline V gene. J lost 0 bases, V lost 3 bases, and 10 bases had no gene match. This CDR3 spans 19 amino acids. The CDR3 DNA reads TGTGCCACCAGTGATGCACCGGGACAGACTAACTCTGGGGCCAACGTCCTGACTTTC. This sequence encodes CATSDAPGQTNSGANVLTF.